The rows below give T cell receptor beta chains drawn from one sample of a study of blood T cell repertoires in COVID-19. The method was immunoSEQ multiplex PCR; TCRdb's version includes in-frame clones alone and lacks a portion of them. The sample contains around 250,000 clones, around 90% of which appear only once. Sequencing was carried out using peripheral blood. These receptors were obtained from a woman in her seventies with active or convalescent COVID-19. The CDR3 runs from the conserved cysteine through the conserved F or W. A D gene is named only where the DNA matches it firmly. Size tells how often a clone was seen (once, few, many) or the class of an expanded clone, and some rows leave it out.

CASSLLAGGSGAADTQYF,TGTGCCAGCAGCTTACTGGCGGGGGGTAGCGGGGCTGCAGATACGCAGTATTTT,NA,TRBJ2-3,TRBD2,TRBV11-2
CASSLGTPTNEKLFF,TGCGCCAGCAGCCTAGGGACACCAACTAATGAAAAACTGTTTTTT,once,TRBJ1-4,NA,TRBV4-1
CASSGQGGGKLFF,TGTGCCAGCAGCGGACAGGGCGGAGGAAAACTGTTTTTT,NA,TRBJ1-4,TRBD1,TRBV9
CSASGLASGANVLTF,TGCAGTGCTAGTGGATTAGCCTCTGGGGCCAACGTCCTGACTTTC,NA,TRBJ2-6,NA,TRBV20-1
CASSQGQDQPQHF,TGTGCCAGCAGCCAAGGACAGGATCAGCCCCAGCATTTT,NA,TRBJ1-5,NA,TRBV4-2
CASSQEVQRDIQYF,TGCGCCAGCAGCCAAGAGGTCCAGAGGGACATTCAGTACTTC,once,TRBJ2-4,NA,TRBV4-3
CASRGGNYWNEQFF,TGTGCCAGCCGGGGGGGGAATTACTGGAATGAGCAGTTCTTC,NA,TRBJ2-1,TRBD2,TRBV3-1/TRBV3-2
CASGQGGSTDTQYF,TGTGCCAGCGGACAGGGAGGTAGCACAGATACGCAGTATTTT,NA,TRBJ2-3,TRBD1,TRBV3-1/TRBV3-2
CASSPTGAGELFF,TGTGCCAGCAGTCCTACAGGGGCCGGGGAGCTGTTTTTT,NA,TRBJ2-2,TRBD1,TRBV12-3/TRBV12-4
CASSFDRSRYGYTF,TGTGCCAGCAGCTTCGACAGGAGTCGCTATGGCTACACCTTC,once,TRBJ1-2,NA,TRBV5-4
CASSEYQGGAIAEKLFF,TGTGCCAGCAGTGAATACCAAGGAGGGGCCATTGCCGAAAAACTGTTTTTT,NA,TRBJ1-4,NA,TRBV25-1
CASSLADFIDTDTQYF,TGCGCCAGCAGCTTGGCCGACTTTATAGACACAGATACGCAGTATTTT,NA,TRBJ2-3,NA,TRBV5-1
CASEDRTSPLHF,TGTGCCAGCGAGGACAGGACTTCACCCCTCCACTTT,NA,TRBJ1-6,TRBD1,TRBV6-5
CASSPGGEQFF,TGTGCCAGCAGCCCCGGGGGTGAGCAGTTCTTC,few,TRBJ2-1,NA,TRBV7-2
CASSVEGVDGYTF,TGTGCCAGCAGTGTTGAGGGAGTAGATGGCTACACCTTC,NA,TRBJ1-2,NA,TRBV2